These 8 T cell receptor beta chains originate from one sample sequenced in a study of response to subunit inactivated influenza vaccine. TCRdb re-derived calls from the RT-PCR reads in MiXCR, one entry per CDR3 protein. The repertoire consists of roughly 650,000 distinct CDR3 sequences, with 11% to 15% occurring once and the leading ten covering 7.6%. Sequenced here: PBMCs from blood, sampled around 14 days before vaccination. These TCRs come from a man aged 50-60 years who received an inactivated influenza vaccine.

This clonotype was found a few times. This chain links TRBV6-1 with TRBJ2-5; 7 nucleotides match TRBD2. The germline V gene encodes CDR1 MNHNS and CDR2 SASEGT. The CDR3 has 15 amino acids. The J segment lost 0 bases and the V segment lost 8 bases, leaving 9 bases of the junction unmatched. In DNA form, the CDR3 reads TGTGCCAGCCGTAGTGCGGGAGCATACCAAGAGACCCAGTACTTC. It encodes CASRSAGAYQETQYF.

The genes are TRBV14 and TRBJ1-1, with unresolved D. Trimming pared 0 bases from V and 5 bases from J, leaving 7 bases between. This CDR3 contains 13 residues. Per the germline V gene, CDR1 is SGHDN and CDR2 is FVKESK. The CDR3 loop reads CASSQDMRTEAFF. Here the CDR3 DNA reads TGTGCCAGCAGCCAAGATATGCGGACTGAAGCTTTCTTT.

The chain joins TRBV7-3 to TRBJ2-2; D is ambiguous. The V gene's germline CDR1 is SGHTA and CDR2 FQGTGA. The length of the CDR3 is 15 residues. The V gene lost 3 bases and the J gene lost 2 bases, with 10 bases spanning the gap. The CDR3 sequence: CASSFGPENTGELFF. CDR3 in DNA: TGTGCCAGCAGCTTCGGTCCAGAAAACACCGGGGAGCTGTTTTTT.

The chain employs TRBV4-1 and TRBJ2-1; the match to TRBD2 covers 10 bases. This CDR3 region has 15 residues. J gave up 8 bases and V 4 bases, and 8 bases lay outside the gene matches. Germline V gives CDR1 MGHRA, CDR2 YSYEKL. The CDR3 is CASSPRPAGGHEQFF. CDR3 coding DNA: TGCGCCAGCAGCCCCCGACCAGCGGGGGGGCATGAGCAGTTCTTC.

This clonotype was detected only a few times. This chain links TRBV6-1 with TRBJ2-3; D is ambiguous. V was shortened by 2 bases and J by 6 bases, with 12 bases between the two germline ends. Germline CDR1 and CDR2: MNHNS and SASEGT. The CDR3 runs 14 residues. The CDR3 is CASSEQVRRDTQYF. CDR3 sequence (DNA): TGTGCCAGCAGTGAACAGGTTAGGCGGGATACGCAGTATTTT.

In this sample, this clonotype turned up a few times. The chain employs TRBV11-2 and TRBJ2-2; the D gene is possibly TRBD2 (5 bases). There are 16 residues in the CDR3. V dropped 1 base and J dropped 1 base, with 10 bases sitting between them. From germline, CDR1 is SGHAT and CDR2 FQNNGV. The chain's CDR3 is CASSLVPAVNTGELFF. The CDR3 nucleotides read TGTGCCAGCAGCTTAGTTCCAGCGGTGAACACCGGGGAGCTGTTTTTT.

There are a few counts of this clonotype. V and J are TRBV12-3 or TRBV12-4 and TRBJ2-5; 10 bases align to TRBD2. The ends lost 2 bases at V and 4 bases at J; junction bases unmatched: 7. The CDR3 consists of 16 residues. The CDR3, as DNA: TGTGCCAGCAGTTTAATCCCTAGCGGGAGCGGAGAGACCCAGTACTTC. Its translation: CASSLIPSGSGETQYF.

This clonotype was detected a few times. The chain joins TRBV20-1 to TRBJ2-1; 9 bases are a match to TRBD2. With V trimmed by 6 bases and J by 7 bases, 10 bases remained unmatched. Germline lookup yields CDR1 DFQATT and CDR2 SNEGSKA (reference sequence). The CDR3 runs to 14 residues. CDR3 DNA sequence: TGCAGTGCCAACTGGGCTAGCGGGACTAATGAGCAGTTCTTC. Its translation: CSANWASGTNEQFF.